Listed below are T cell receptor beta chains from one sample, sequenced in a study of T cell repertoires in cytomegalovirus infection. Each CDR3 protein gets one entry after TCRdb re-called the reads with MiXCR. Altogether 900,000 to 950,000 distinct CDR3 sequences are present, roughly 30% being singletons, with the ten largest covering 11% to 15%. These receptors' antigens are unknown. Sample: cultured CD8+ T cells from PBMCs, taken from culture after CMV antigen stimulation. The receptors derive from a human donor in good health (CMV status not recorded). Some clones in this sample may be carry-over from other donors' samples. The CDR3 runs from the conserved cysteine through the conserved F or W. Each record gives: V gene, D gene, J gene, clone size, CDR3 DNA, CDR3 protein. D genes are given only for firm matches. Not all rows give a size; the values are once, few, many and, for expanded clones, a class.

>TRBV4-1|TRBD2|TRBJ2-1|-
TGCGCCAGCAGCCACCGTCTAATTGGGGGGGGCTCCTACAATGAGCAGTTCTTC
CASSHRLIGGGSYNEQFF
>TRBV4-2|TRBD1|TRBJ1-1|-
TGTGCCAGCAGCCAAGTGGGGACAGGGCGAGGTACTGAAGCTTTCTTT
CASSQVGTGRGTEAFF
>TRBV7-8|-|TRBJ2-1|many
TGTGCCAGCAGCTTATCTACCCAATGGGATGAGCAGTTCTTC
CASSLSTQWDEQFF
>TRBV27|-|TRBJ1-5|-
TGTGCCAGCAGTTTTGGCAGGAATCAGCCCCAGCATTTT
CASSFGRNQPQHF
>TRBV7-6|TRBD1|TRBJ2-7|many
TGTGCCAGCAGCACCCCACGGGACAGGAGCTCCTACGAGCAGTACTTC
CASSTPRDRSSYEQYF
>TRBV5-3|-|TRBJ1-6|-
TGTGCCAGCAGCATCCAGGACAGTTTTAATTCACCCCTCCACTTT
CASSIQDSFNSPLHF
>TRBV7-9|TRBD1|TRBJ1-2|-
TGTGCCAGCAGCTTTCCCCCACAGGGGGCGGACTATGGCTACACCTTC
CASSFPPQGADYGYTF
>TRBV27|-|TRBJ2-7|-
TGTGCCAGCAGTAAAGGGTGGCTGGACGAGCAGTACTTC
CASSKGWLDEQYF
>TRBV7-9|TRBD2|TRBJ2-1|-
TGTGCCAGCAGCTCCAGGTGGACTAGCGGGGGCAATGAGCAGTTCTTC
CASSSRWTSGGNEQFF
>TRBV10-1|TRBD1|TRBJ2-1|-
TGCGCCAGCAGTGAAGGACTGGACAGGGGTTACAATGAGCAGTTCTTC
CASSEGLDRGYNEQFF
>TRBV28|TRBD1|TRBJ2-2|-
TGTGCCAGCAGTTGGGACAGTAACACCGGGGAGCTGTTTTTT
CASSWDSNTGELFF